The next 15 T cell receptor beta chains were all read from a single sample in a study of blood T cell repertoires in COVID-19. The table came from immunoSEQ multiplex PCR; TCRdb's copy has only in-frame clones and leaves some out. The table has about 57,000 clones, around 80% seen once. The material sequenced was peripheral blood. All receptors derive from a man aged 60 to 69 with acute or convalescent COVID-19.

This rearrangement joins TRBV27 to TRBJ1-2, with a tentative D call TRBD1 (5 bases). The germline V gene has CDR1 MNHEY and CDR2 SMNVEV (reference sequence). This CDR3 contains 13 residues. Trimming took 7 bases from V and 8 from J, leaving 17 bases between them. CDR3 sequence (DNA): TGTGCCAGCAAAAGAGGGACGGAGGGAGGCTACACCTTC. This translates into CASKRGTEGGYTF.

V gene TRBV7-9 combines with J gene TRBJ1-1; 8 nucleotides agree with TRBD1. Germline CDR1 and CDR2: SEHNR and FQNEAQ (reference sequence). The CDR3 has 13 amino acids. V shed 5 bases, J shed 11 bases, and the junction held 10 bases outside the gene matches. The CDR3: CASSPEGGQEAFF. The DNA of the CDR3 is TGTGCCAGCAGCCCCGAAGGGGGACAGGAGGCTTTCTTT.

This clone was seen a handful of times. CDR3 sequence (DNA): TGTGCCAGCAGTTTGGAGCGGCGAGATACGCAGTATTTT. Translated, it gives CASSLERRDTQYF. The J gene is TRBJ2-3, the V gene TRBV6-6; D perhaps matches TRBD2 (5 bases). The germline V gene encodes CDR1 MNHNY and CDR2 SVGAGI (reference sequence). CDR3 length: 13 residues. V was cut by 4 bases and J by 5 bases, with 10 bases left in between.

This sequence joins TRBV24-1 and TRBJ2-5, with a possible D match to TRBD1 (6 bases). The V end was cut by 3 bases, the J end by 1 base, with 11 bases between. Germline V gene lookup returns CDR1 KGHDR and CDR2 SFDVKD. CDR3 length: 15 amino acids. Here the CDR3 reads CATSDRQAAQETQYF. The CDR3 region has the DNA TGTGCCACCAGTGATCGACAGGCCGCCCAAGAGACCCAGTACTTC.

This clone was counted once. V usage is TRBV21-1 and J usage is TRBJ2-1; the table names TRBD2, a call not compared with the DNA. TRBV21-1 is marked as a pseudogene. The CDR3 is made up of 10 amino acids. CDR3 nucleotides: TGTGCCAGCAGCAACTGCAGGACTCTCTTC. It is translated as CASSNCRTLF.

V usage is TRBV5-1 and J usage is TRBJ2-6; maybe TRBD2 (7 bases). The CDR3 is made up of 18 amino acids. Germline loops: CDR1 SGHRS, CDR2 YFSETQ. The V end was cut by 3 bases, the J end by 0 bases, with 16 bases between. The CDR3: CASSSTAGQTSGANVLTF. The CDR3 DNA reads TGCGCCAGCAGCTCTACAGCGGGACAAACCTCTGGGGCCAACGTCCTGACTTTC.

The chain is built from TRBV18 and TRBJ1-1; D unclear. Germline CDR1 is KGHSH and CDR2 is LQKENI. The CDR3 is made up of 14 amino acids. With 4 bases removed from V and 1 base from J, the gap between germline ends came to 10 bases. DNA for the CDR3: TGTGCCAGCTCACGAGGTAGAAAGAACACTGAAGCTTTCTTT. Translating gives CASSRGRKNTEAFF.

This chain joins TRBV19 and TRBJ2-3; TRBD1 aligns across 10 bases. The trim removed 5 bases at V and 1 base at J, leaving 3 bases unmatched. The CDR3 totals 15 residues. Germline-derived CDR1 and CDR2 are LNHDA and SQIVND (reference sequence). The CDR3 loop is CASSDRGRGTDTQYF. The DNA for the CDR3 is TGTGCCAGTAGTGACAGGGGGCGAGGCACAGATACGCAGTATTTT.

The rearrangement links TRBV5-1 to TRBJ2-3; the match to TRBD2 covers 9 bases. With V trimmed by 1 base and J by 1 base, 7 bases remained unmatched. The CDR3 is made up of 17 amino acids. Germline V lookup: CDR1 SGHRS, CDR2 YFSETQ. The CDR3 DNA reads TGCGCCAGCAGCTTGTTAATAGCGGGGGCCCGCACAGATACGCAGTATTTT. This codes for CASSLLIAGARTDTQYF.

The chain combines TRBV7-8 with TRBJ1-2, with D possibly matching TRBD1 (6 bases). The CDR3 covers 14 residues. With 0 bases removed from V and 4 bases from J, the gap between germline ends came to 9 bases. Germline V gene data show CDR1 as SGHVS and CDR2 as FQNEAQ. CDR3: CASSLAPGVYGYTF. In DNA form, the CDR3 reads TGTGCCAGCAGCTTAGCGCCAGGGGTCTATGGCTACACCTTC.

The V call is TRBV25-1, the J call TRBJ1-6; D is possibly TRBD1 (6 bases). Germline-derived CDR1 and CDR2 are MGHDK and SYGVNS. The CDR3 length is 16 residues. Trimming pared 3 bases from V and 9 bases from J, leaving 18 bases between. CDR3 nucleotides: TGTGCCAGCAGTGAGCAGGGGACATATTCGGGTTCACCCCTCCACTTT. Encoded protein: CASSEQGTYSGSPLHF.

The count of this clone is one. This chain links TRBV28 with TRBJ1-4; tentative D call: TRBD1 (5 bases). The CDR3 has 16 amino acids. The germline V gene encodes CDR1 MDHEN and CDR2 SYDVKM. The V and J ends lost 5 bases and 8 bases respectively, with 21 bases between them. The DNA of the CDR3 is TGTGCCAGCAGTCGCCTAGCGGGGCAAAAGGGCGAAAAACTGTTTTTT. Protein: CASSRLAGQKGEKLFF.

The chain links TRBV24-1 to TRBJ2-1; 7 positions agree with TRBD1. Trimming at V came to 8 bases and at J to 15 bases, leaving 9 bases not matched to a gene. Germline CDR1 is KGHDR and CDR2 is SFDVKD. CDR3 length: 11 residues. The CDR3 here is CATNDRDRVFF. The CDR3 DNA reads TGTGCCACCAATGACCGGGACAGAGTGTTCTTC.

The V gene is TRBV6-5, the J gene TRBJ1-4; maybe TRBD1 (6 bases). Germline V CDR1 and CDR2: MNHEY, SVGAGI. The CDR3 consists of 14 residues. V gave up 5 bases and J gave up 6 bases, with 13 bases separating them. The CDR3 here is CASSPDRLDEKLFF. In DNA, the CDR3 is TGTGCCAGCAGTCCCGACAGGCTGGATGAAAAACTGTTTTTT.

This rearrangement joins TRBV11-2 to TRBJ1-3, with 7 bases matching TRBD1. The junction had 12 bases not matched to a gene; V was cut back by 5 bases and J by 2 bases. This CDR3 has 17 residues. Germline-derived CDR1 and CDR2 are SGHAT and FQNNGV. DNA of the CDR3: TGTGCCAGCAGCCTAAAAGGACAGGCGACACCTGGAAACACCATATATTTT. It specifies CASSLKGQATPGNTIYF.